Shown below are 3 T cell receptor beta chains from a single sample sequenced in a study of cytomegalovirus exposure and HLA in healthy donors. PCR involved 60 Vbeta and 13 Jbeta primers. Some clones are missing from TCRdb's copy, which holds only in-frame ones; the method was immunoSEQ multiplex PCR. The sample has more than 250,000 clones, approximately 90% seen once. Sequencing used PBMCs. The receptors were gathered from a woman aged 18-35 years in good health and CMV-seronegative.

The J gene is TRBJ2-2, the V gene TRBV21-1; TRBD2 is the table's D call, not checked against the DNA. TRBV21-1 has pseudogene status. This CDR3 region has 16 residues. The CDR3 sequence: CASSKKKGGHTGELFF. The CDR3 DNA is TGTGCCAGCAGCAAAAAAAAGGGCGGGCACACCGGGGAGCTGTTTTTT.

The chain's CDR3 is CAIKGRGGNEQFF. CDR3 DNA: TGTGCCATCAAGGGCCGCGGGGGGAATGAGCAGTTCTTC. The V gene is TRBV10-3, the J gene TRBJ2-1, with TRBD2 identical over 8 bases. Per germline, CDR1 ENHRY and CDR2 SYGVKD. The CDR3 covers 13 residues. V trimming: 7 bases; J trimming: 7 bases; junction bases outside the gene matches: 6.

The V and J genes are TRBV19 and TRBJ1-2, with TRBD1 matching 8 bases. Germline-derived CDR1 and CDR2 are LNHDA and SQIVND (reference sequence). The CDR3 contains 15 residues. The ends lost 0 bases at V and 5 bases at J; junction bases unmatched: 5. The CDR3 coding sequence is TGTGCCAGTAGTATAGATCGACAGGGGACTTATGGCTACACCTTC. This gives the protein CASSIDRQGTYGYTF.